A single sample is the source of the 11 T cell receptor beta chains below, sequenced in a study of cytomegalovirus exposure and HLA in healthy donors. The study ran its PCR with 60 Vbeta and 13 Jbeta primers. Profiling relied on immunoSEQ multiplex PCR, and the TCRdb table lists in-frame clones only, not all of them. The data contain about 230,000 clones, roughly 73% of them singletons. Material for sequencing was PBMCs. Every receptor here comes from a boy younger than 18 in good health and CMV-seronegative.

The chain combines TRBV6-5 with TRBJ2-7; 10 bases are shared with TRBD1. V lost 2 bases and J lost 0; bases outside the gene matches: 1. The CDR3 contains 15 residues. Germline-derived CDR1 and CDR2 are MNHEY and SVGAGI. CDR3 protein: CASSYGTGDSYEQYF. In nucleotides, the CDR3 is TGTGCCAGCAGTTACGGGACAGGGGACTCCTACGAGCAGTACTTC.

The table lists this clone with a few counts. The DNA of the CDR3 is TGTGCCAGCAGTCTACAGGGGGCGAGGGAGCAGTACTTC. It encodes CASSLQGAREQYF. V gene TRBV7-9 combines with J gene TRBJ2-7, with 9 nucleotides matching TRBD1. After removal of 6 bases from V and 7 bases from J, the junction contained 7 bases not matched to a gene. The CDR3 runs to 13 residues. The germline V gene encodes CDR1 SEHNR and CDR2 FQNEAQ (reference sequence).

The chain combines TRBV2 with TRBJ2-5; D possibly corresponds to TRBD2 (6 bases). The CDR3 contains 17 residues. Per the germline V gene, CDR1 is SNHLY and CDR2 is FYNNEI. The ends were cut back, 7 bases at V and 3 bases at J, with 24 bases in the middle. CDR3 loop: CASKERLLLGEEETQYF. DNA for the CDR3: TGTGCCAGCAAGGAACGACTCCTGCTAGGGGAGGAAGAGACCCAGTACTTC.

This rearrangement joins TRBV18 to TRBJ2-3; a weak D match, TRBD1 (6 bases). The CDR3 contains 17 residues. CDR1 is KGHSH, CDR2 LQKENI, per germline. The V end was cut by 3 bases, the J end by 0 bases, with 16 bases between. CDR3 nucleotides: TGTGCCAGCTCACCCCTCTCGGACAGATCTAGCACAGATACGCAGTATTTT. Translation gives CASSPLSDRSSTDTQYF. Using reference TRBV18 and TRBJ2-3 for the parts outside the CDR3, the full variable domain is NAGVMQNPRHLVRRRGQEARLRCSPMKGHSHVYWYRQLPEEGLKFMVYLQKENIIDESGMPKERFSAEFPKEGPSILRIQQVVRGDSAAYFCASSPLSDRSSTDTQYFGPGTRLTVL.

A single count supports this clone. The chain couples TRBV4-1 to TRBJ2-1; no clear D gene. V was cut by 7 bases and J by 0 bases, with 13 bases left in between. Germline V gene data show CDR1 as MGHRA and CDR2 as YSYEKL. CDR3 length: 15 amino acids. The CDR3 sequence is CASNPAPRSYNEQFF. The CDR3 DNA is TGCGCCAGCAACCCTGCGCCCCGCTCCTACAATGAGCAGTTCTTC.

This clone was seen only once. V and J are TRBV25-1 and TRBJ2-5, with 13 bases matching TRBD2. This CDR3 is 18 amino acids long. The junction had 18 bases not matched to a gene; V was cut back by 3 bases and J by 11 bases. The germline CDR1 and CDR2 sequences are MGHDK and SYGVNS. CDR3: CASSESLVTRLAGGFQYF. DNA for the CDR3: TGTGCCAGCAGTGAGTCTCTAGTCACAAGACTAGCGGGAGGTTTTCAGTACTTC.

This chain joins TRBV19 and TRBJ2-7, with 7 bases aligning to TRBD1. CDR3 length: 14 residues. V trimming: 8 bases; J trimming: 2 bases; junction bases outside the gene matches: 9. Germline V gene lookup returns CDR1 LNHDA and CDR2 SQIVND (reference sequence). CDR3 region: CASGAGGRTYEQYF. Written as DNA, the CDR3 is TGTGCCAGTGGAGCAGGGGGAAGGACCTACGAGCAGTACTTC.

The V gene is TRBV19, the J gene TRBJ2-6, with 7 bases fitting TRBD2. The germline CDR1 and CDR2 sequences are LNHDA and SQIVND (reference sequence). This CDR3 is built from 17 residues. The V gene end was trimmed by 3 bases and the J gene end by 2 bases; junction bases not matched to a gene: 7. The DNA of the CDR3 is TGTGCCAGTAGTATTAGGGAGGGTAGCGCTGGGGCCAACGTCCTGACTTTC. Translating gives CASSIREGSAGANVLTF.

V usage is TRBV5-1 and J usage is TRBJ1-4; TRBD1 aligns across 8 bases. CDR1 and CDR2 (germline): SGHRS, YFSETQ. V lost 4 bases and J lost 5; bases outside the gene matches: 7. The CDR3 is made up of 15 amino acids. The CDR3 here is CASSDRQGKNEKLFF. CDR3 DNA sequence: TGCGCCAGCAGCGACAGACAGGGGAAGAATGAAAAACTGTTTTTT.

This chain joins TRBV5-4 and TRBJ2-1; 15 nucleotides agree with TRBD2. This CDR3 region has 16 residues. Trimming removed 0 bases from V and 6 bases from J; junction bases left unmatched: 1. Germline V gene data show CDR1 as SGHNT and CDR2 as YYREEE (reference sequence). This chain's CDR3 is CASSLAGLAGGNEQFF. Here the CDR3 DNA reads TGTGCCAGCAGCTTGGCGGGACTAGCGGGAGGCAATGAGCAGTTCTTC.

A single count supports this clone. This chain connects TRBV6-4 to TRBJ1-5; D gene unclear. The CDR3 spans 15 residues. Trimming pared 2 bases from V and 0 bases from J, leaving 8 bases between. The V gene's germline CDR1 is MRHNA and CDR2 SNTAGT. For the CDR3, the DNA is TGTGCCAGCAGTGACGGAGGTCGTAGCAATCAGCCCCAGCATTTT. This gives the protein CASSDGGRSNQPQHF.